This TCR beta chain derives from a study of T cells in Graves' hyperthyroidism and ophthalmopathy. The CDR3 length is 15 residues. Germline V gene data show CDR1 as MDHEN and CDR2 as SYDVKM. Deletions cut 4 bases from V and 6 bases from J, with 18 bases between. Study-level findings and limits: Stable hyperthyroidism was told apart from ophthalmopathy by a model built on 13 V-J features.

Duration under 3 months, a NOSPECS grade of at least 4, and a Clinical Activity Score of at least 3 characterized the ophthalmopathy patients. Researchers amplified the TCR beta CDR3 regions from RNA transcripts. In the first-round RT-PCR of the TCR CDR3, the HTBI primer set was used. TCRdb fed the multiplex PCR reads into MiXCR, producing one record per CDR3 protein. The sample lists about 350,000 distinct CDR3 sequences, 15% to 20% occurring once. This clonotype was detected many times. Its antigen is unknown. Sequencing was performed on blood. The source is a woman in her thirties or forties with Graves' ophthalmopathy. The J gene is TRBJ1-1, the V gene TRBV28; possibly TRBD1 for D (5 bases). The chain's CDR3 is CASSSRGKGYAEAFF. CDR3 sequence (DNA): TGTGCCAGCAGTTCCCGCGGAAAGGGGTACGCTGAAGCTTTCTTT.